The TCR beta chain described here comes from a study of Graves' ophthalmopathy and Graves' hyperthyroidism. The study amplified TCR beta CDR3 regions using RNA transcripts. Second-round multiplex PCR came after first-round RT-PCR with HTBI primers. TCRdb processed the multiplex PCR reads anew with MiXCR; each CDR3 protein has one entry. The sample lists approximately 17,000 distinct CDR3 sequences; about half were seen once. The specimen was peripheral blood. The TCR originated in a woman in her thirties or forties with stable Graves' hyperthyroidism.

CDR3 residues: CSARGGVNQETQYF. For the CDR3, the DNA is TGCAGTGCTAGAGGGGGCGTAAACCAAGAGACCCAGTACTTC. The V and J genes are TRBV20-1 and TRBJ2-5; TRBD1 is a possible D gene (5 bases). The CDR3 runs to 14 residues. The ends were cut back, 1 base at V and 0 bases at J, with 9 bases in the middle. Germline-derived CDR1 and CDR2 are DFQATT and SNEGSKA (reference sequence).